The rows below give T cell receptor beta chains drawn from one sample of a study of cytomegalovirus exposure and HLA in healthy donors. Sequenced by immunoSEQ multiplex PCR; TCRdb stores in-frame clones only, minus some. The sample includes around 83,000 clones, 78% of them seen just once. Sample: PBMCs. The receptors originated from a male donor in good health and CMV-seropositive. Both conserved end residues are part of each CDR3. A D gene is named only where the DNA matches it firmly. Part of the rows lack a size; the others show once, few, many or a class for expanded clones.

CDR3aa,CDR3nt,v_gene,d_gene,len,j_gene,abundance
CASSLLQGPQPQHF,TGTGCCAGTAGTCTACTACAGGGACCCCAGCCCCAGCATTTT,TRBV19,-,14,TRBJ1-5,-
CASLILPGSLNTEAFF,TGTGCCAGCTTAATCCTGCCGGGATCCCTGAACACTGAAGCTTTCTTT,TRBV18,-,16,TRBJ1-1,-
CASSQDRSYEQYF,TGCGCCAGCAGCCAAGATAGGAGCTACGAGCAGTACTTC,TRBV4-1,-,13,TRBJ2-7,-
CASSPTRDRAGGYTF,TGTGCCAGCTCACCAACCCGGGACAGGGCTGGTGGCTACACCTTC,TRBV18,TRBD1,15,TRBJ1-2,-
CARPPTRDRGPYEQYF,TGTGCCAGACCGCCAACCAGGGACAGGGGGCCCTACGAGCAGTACTTC,TRBV6-4,TRBD1,16,TRBJ2-7,-
CASSMGGSYNEQFF,TGTGCCAGTAGTATGGGAGGGTCCTACAATGAGCAGTTCTTC,TRBV19,TRBD2,14,TRBJ2-1,-
CASSRTSGGYNEQFF,TGCGCCAGCAGCCGGACTAGCGGGGGGTACAATGAGCAGTTCTTC,TRBV4-1,TRBD2,15,TRBJ2-1,-
CASSPGGRGRETQYF,TGTGCCAGCAGTCCGGGGGGCCGGGGGCGAGAGACCCAGTACTTC,TRBV6-1,-,15,TRBJ2-5,-
CASSRLADSYEQYF,TGTGCCAGCAGTAGACTAGCCGACTCCTACGAGCAGTACTTC,TRBV6-5,TRBD2,14,TRBJ2-7,-
CASSLETGINEKLFF,TGTGCCAGCAGTTTGGAGACAGGGATTAATGAAAAACTGTTTTTT,TRBV28,TRBD1,15,TRBJ1-4,-
CASSLQGGASNYGYTF,TGCGCCAGCAGCTTGCAAGGTGGAGCTTCTAACTATGGCTACACCTTC,TRBV5-1,-,16,TRBJ1-2,-
CASSLGLSYNEQFF,TGCGCCAGCAGCTTGGGGCTTTCCTACAATGAGCAGTTCTTC,TRBV5-1,-,14,TRBJ2-1,-
CASSLVAGGTYNEQFF,TGCGCCAGCAGCTTGGTGGCGGGGGGGACCTACAATGAGCAGTTCTTC,TRBV5-1,TRBD2,16,TRBJ2-1,-
CASSSGQPPYEQYF,TGTGCCAGCAGCTCCGGACAACCCCCCTACGAGCAGTACTTC,TRBV7-9,-,14,TRBJ2-7,-
CAESLEVQYEQYF,TGTGCCGAGTCCCTTGAAGTACAGTACGAGCAGTACTTC,TRBV6-1,-,13,TRBJ2-7,-
CASSPQQRSGYGYTF,TGTGCCAGCAGTCCACAACAAAGGTCGGGATATGGCTACACCTTC,TRBV28,-,15,TRBJ1-2,once
CASSLPSGDTGELFF,TGCGCCAGCAGCTTACCTAGCGGGGACACCGGGGAGCTGTTTTTT,TRBV5-1,TRBD2,15,TRBJ2-2,few
CASSFRDRGPGYTF,TGTGCCAGCAGTTTCCGCGACAGGGGGCCTGGCTACACCTTC,TRBV28,TRBD1,14,TRBJ1-2,-
CASSSDYSQETQYF,TGTGCCAGCAGCTCCGACTACAGCCAAGAGACCCAGTACTTC,TRBV11-2,-,14,TRBJ2-5,-
CASSLRTGSGNQPQHF,TGTGCCAGTAGTTTAAGGACAGGGTCTGGCAATCAGCCCCAGCATTTT,TRBV19,TRBD1,16,TRBJ1-5,few
CASRPRGSYNEQFF,TGTGCCAGCAGGCCGAGGGGGTCCTACAATGAGCAGTTCTTC,TRBV7-9,-,14,TRBJ2-1,-
CASSRDRMNTEAFF,TGTGCCAGCTCACGAGATAGAATGAACACTGAAGCTTTCTTT,TRBV18,-,14,TRBJ1-1,-
CASSPTTGSDEQYF,TGTGCCAGCAGCCCTACCACAGGGTCCGACGAGCAGTACTTC,TRBV27,-,14,TRBJ2-7,-
CASSSTTSTKNIQYF,TGTGCCAGCAGCTCGACAACAAGCACAAAAAACATTCAGTACTTC,TRBV6-5,-,15,TRBJ2-4,-
CASNPGTGGNTEAFF,TGTGCCAGTAATCCCGGGACAGGGGGGAACACTGAAGCTTTCTTT,TRBV19,TRBD1,15,TRBJ1-1,-
CASSYVSLDEQFF,TGTGCCAGCAGTTATGTTAGTCTTGATGAGCAGTTCTTC,TRBV6-6,-,13,TRBJ2-1,few
CASSPGQSSYEQYF,TGTGCCAGTAGCCCGGGACAAAGCTCCTACGAGCAGTACTTC,TRBV19,-,14,TRBJ2-7,-
CASSAHETASGNTIYF,TGCGCCAGCAGCGCACACGAGACTGCCTCTGGAAACACCATATATTTT,TRBV5-1,-,16,TRBJ1-3,-
CASSLAATGSIEAFF,TGTGCCAGCAGCTTAGCCGCGACAGGCAGTATTGAAGCTTTCTTT,TRBV13,-,15,TRBJ1-1,-
CASSPRLYSSYNEQFF,TGTGCCAGCAGCCCCCGACTCTATTCCTCCTACAATGAGCAGTTCTTC,TRBV14,-,16,TRBJ2-1,-
CASSHYRQGQNEKLFF,TGTGCCAGCAGCCATTACCGACAGGGGCAGAATGAAAAACTGTTTTTT,TRBV14,TRBD1,16,TRBJ1-4,once
CASSPPGLGGNEQFF,TGTGCCAGCAGCCCTCCGGGACTAGGTGGGAATGAGCAGTTCTTC,TRBV2,TRBD2,15,TRBJ2-1,-